This T cell receptor (beta chain) stems from a study of cytomegalovirus exposure and HLA in healthy donors. Study-wide background: A previous analysis identified about 110 million unique TCR beta sequences derived from about 180 million T cells. Findings and caveats of the study: What a later analysis reportedly showed was that an Asian-associated ancestry cluster had fewer N-insertions than the roughly 700-donor mean. Some V segments (TRBV6-2 and TRBV6-3 among them) were excluded as indistinguishable.

The length of the CDR3 is 13 residues. Germline loops: CDR1 SQVTM, CDR2 ANQGSEA. V trimming: 6 bases; J trimming: 8 bases; junction bases outside the gene matches: 9. In the PCR, 60 Vbeta and 13 Jbeta primers were used. Authors' methods: Approximately 11 million of the approximately 80 million unique TCR beta chains counted in a later analysis were shared. Profiled with immunoSEQ multiplex PCR; TCRdb holds only in-frame clones, not every one. Clonal size and the V and J genes are those of that table, whereas D and trimming came from the DNA. This sample yields 150,000 to 200,000 clones, of which approximately 80% are seen a single time; 3.5% to 5.5% belongs to the top ten. This clone was seen a few times. No antigen is known for it.

The V call is TRBV29-1, the J call TRBJ1-2; 10 bases are a match to TRBD1. Sequenced material: PBMCs. This receptor was identified in a man aged 40-49 years in good health and CMV-seronegative. The CDR3 nucleotides are TGCAGCGTCCTTGACGACAGGGGGCAAGGCTACACCTTC. Amino acids: CSVLDDRGQGYTF.